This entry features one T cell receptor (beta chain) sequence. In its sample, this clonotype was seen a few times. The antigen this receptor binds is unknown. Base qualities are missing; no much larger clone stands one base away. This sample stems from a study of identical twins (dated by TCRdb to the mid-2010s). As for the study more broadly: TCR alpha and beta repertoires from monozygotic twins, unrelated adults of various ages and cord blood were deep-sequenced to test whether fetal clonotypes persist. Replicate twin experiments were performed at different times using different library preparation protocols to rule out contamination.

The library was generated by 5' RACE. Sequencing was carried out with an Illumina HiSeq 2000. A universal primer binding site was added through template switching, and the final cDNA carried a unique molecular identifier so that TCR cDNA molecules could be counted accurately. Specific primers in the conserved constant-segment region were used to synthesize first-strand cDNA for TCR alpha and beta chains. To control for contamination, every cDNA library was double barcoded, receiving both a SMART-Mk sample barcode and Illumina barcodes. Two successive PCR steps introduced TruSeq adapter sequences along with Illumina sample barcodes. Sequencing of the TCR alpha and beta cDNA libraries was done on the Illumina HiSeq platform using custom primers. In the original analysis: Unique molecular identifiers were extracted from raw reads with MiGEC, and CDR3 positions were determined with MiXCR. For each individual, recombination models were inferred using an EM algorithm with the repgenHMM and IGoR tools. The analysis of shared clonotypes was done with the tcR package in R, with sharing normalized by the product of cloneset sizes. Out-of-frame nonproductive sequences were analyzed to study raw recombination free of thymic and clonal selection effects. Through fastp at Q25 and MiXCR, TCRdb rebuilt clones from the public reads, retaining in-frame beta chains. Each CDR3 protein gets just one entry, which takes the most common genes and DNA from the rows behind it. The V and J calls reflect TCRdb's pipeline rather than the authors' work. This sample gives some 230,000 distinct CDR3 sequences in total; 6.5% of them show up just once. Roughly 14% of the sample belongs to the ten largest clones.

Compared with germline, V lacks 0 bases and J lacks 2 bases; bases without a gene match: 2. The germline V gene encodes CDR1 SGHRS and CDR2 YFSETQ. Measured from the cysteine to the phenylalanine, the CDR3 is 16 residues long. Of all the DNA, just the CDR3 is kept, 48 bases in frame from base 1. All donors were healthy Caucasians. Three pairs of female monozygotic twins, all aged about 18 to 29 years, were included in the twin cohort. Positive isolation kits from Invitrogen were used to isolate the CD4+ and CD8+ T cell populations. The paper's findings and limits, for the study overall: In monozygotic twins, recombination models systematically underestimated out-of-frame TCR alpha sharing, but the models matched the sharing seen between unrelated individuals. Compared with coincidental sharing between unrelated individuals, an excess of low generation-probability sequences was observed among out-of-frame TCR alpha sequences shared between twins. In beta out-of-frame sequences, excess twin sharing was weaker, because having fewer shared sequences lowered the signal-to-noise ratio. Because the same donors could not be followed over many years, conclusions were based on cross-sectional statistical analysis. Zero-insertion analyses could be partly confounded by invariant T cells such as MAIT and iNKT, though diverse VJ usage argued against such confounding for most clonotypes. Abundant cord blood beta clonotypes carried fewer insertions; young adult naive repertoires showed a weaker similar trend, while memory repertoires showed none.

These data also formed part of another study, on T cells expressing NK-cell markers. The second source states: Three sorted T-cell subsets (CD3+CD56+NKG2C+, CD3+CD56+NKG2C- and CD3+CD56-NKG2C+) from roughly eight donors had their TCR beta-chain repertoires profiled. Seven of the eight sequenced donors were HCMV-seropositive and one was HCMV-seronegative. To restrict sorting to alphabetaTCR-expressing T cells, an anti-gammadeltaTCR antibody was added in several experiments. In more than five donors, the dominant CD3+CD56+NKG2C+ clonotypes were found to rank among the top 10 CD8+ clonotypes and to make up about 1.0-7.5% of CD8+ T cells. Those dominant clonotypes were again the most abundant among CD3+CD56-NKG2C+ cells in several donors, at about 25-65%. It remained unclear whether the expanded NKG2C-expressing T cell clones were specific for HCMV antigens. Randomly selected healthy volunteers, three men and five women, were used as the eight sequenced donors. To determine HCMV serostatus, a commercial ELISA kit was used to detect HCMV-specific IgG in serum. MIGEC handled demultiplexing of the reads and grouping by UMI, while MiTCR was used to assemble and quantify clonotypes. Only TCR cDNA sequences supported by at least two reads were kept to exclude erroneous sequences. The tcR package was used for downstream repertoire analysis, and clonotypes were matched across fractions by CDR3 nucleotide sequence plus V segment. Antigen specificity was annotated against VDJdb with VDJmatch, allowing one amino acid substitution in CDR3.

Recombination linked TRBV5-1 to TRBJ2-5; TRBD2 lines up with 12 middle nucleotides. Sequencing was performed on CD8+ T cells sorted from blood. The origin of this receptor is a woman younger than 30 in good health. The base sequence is TGCGCCAGCAGCTTGGCTCTAGCGGGAGGGCAAGAGACCCAGTACTTC. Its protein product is CASSLALAGGQETQYF.